The clone carrying this TCR beta chain was counted between two and nine times. One entry per CDR3 protein results from TCRdb running MiXCR on the RACE reads. Counted here are tens of thousands of distinct CDR3 sequences, around 30% occurring once; the ten biggest clones make up 8.9%. The data stem from a study of human T cells and chemical hapten exposure. Study details: The sensitizer, 2% DPC, was used on about 2 cm by about 2 cm of upper inner arm skin. For the roughly 24-week duration of the study, patients were given weekly doses of diphenylcyclopropenone on the scalp.

Time point specified: patch test 1, 2 weeks after DPC sensitization. The sample's treatment: therapeutic diphenylcyclopropenone sensitization with weekly scalp DPC. Prior to application of each patch test, blood was drawn. Whole blood, unfractionated, served as the material for total RNA extraction. CDR3 length: 13 amino acids. Germline CDR1 and CDR2: KGHSH and LQKENI. The V and J ends lost 0 bases and 3 bases respectively, with 6 bases between them. The source of this sequence is a man between 40 and 49 years old with alopecia areata. Some clones in this sample may be carry-over from other donors' samples. The sample here was whole blood, taken in connection with sensitization to the hapten diphenylcyclopropenone (DPC). The J gene is TRBJ2-7, the V gene TRBV18; D is uncertain. The CDR3 sequence is CASSPPPGYEQYF. The CDR3 nucleotides read TGTGCCAGCTCACCACCGCCGGGCTACGAGCAGTACTTC.